This TCR beta chain was identified during a study of cytotoxic CD8 clonotypes in ibrutinib-treated CLL. General study results and limits: The clonality rise at ibrutinib response reflected private clonotype expansion.

The CDR3 runs to 15 residues. Trimming cost V 4 bases and J 2 bases, with 15 bases left between them. Per germline, CDR1 SEHNR and CDR2 FQNEAQ (reference sequence). Worth noting for this clone: The target antigen is unknown.

Target depth was 1 in 200,000 to 1 in 1 million T cells, about 10x per clonotype. The method was immunoSEQ multiplex PCR; TCRdb's version includes in-frame clones alone and lacks a portion of them. The table has some 150,000 clones, 79% seen once; the top ten hold around 13%. The receptor's source is a human donor with chronic lymphocytic leukemia. The input for sequencing was PBMCs, taken after 12 months of ibrutinib treatment. This chain links TRBV7-9 with TRBJ2-7, with a weak D call TRBD2 (5 bases). The CDR3 DNA follows: TGTGCCAGCAGCTCAACGACATGGGAGACCTACGAGCAGTACTTC. Protein product: CASSSTTWETYEQYF.